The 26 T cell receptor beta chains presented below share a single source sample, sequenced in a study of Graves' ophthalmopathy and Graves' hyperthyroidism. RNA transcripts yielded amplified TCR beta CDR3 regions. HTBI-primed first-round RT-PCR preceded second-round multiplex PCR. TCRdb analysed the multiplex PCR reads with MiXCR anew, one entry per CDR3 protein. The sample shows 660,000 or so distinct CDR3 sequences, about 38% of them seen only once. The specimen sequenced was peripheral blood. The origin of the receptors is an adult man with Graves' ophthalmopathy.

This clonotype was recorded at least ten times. Here the CDR3 reads CSASTSGAYEQYF. The CDR3 nucleotides read TGCAGTGCTAGTACCAGCGGGGCCTACGAGCAGTACTTC. The rearrangement links TRBV20-1 to TRBJ2-7; the match to TRBD2 covers 7 bases. The CDR3 sequence is 13 residues long. The germline gives CDR1 DFQATT, CDR2 SNEGSKA (reference sequence). Trimming at V came to 3 bases and at J to 2 bases, leaving 4 bases not matched to a gene.

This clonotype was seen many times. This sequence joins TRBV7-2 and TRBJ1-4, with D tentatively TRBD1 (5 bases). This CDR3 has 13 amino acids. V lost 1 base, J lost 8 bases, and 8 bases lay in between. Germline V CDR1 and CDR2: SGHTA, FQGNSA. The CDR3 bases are TGTGCCAGCAGCTTAGGGTGGGGGGAAAAACTGTTTTTT. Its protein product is CASSLGWGEKLFF. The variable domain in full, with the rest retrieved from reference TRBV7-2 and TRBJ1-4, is GAGVSQSPSNKVTEKGKDVELRCDPISGHTALYWYRQSLGQGLEFLIYFQGNSAPDKSGLPSDRFSAERTGGSVSTLTIQRTQQEDSAVYLCASSLGWGEKLFFGSGTQLSVL.

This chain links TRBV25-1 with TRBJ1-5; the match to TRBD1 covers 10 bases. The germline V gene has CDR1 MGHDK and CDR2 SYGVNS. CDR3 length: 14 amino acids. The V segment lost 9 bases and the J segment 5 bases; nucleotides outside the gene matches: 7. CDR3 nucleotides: TGTGCCAGTCGGGACAGGGGAGGGTATCAGCCCCAGCATTTT. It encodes CASRDRGGYQPQHF.

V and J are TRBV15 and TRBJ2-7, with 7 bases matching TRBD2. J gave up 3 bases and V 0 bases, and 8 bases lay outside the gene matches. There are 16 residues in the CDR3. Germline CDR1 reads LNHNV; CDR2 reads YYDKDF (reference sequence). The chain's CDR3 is CATSRDPQGGHYEQYF. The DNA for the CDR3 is TGTGCCACCAGCAGAGATCCGCAGGGAGGGCACTACGAGCAGTACTTC.

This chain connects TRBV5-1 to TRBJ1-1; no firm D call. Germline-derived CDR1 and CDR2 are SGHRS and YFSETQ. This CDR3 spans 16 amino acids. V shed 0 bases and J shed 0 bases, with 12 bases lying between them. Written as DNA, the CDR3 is TGCGCCAGCAGCTTGGCGGGAACTCCCATGAACACTGAAGCTTTCTTT. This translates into CASSLAGTPMNTEAFF. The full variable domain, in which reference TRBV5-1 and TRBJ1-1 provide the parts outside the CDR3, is KAGVTQTPRYLIKTRGQQVTLSCSPISGHRSVSWYQQTPGQGLQFLFEYFSETQRNKGNFPGRFSGRQFSNSRSEMNVSTLELGDSALYLCASSLAGTPMNTEAFFGQGTRLTVV.

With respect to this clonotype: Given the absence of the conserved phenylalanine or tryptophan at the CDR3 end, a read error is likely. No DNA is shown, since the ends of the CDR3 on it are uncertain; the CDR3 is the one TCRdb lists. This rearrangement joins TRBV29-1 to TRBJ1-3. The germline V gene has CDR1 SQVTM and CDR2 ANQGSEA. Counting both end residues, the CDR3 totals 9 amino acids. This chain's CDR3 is CSVSRTMNT.

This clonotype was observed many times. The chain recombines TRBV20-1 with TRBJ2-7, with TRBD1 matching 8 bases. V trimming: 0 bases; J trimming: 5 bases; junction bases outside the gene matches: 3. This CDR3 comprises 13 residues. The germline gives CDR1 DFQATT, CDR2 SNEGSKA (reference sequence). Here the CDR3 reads CSARDRGPDEQYF. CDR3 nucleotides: TGCAGTGCTAGAGACAGGGGGCCTGACGAGCAGTACTTC.

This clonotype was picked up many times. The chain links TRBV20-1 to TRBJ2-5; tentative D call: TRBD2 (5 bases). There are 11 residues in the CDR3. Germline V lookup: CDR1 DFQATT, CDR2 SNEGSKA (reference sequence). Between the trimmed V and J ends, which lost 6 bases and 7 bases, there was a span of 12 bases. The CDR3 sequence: CSADARGTQYF. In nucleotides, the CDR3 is TGCAGTGCCGATGCCCGGGGGACCCAGTACTTC.

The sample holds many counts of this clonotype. The CDR3 bases are TGTGCCAGCAGCCCTCTCGGGGGGACCGGGGAGCTGTTTTTT. This sequence encodes CASSPLGGTGELFF. The rearrangement links TRBV12-3 or TRBV12-4 to TRBJ2-2, with 7 bases aligning to TRBD2. The CDR3 contains 14 residues. With 6 bases clipped from V and 5 bases from J, the junction kept 6 bases outside the gene matches.

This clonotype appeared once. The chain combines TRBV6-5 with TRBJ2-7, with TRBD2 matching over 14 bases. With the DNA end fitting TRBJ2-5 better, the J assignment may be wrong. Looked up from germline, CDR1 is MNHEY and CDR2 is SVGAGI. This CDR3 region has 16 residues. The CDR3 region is CASSERLAGGEETQYF. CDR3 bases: TGTGCCAGCAGTGAAAGACTAGCGGGAGGGGAAGAGACCCAGTACTTC.

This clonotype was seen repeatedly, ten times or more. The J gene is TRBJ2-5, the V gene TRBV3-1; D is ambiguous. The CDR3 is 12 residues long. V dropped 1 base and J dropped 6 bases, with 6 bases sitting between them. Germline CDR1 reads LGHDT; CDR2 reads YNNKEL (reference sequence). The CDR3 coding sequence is TGTGCCAGCAGCCAAGTGGATCAGACCCAGTACTTC. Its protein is CASSQVDQTQYF.

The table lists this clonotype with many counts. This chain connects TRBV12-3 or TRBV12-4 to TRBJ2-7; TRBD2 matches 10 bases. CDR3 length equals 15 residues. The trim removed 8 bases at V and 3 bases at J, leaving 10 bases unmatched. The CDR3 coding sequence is TGTGCCAGCCGAATCACTAGCGGGATTAGCTACGAGCAGTACTTC. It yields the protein CASRITSGISYEQYF.

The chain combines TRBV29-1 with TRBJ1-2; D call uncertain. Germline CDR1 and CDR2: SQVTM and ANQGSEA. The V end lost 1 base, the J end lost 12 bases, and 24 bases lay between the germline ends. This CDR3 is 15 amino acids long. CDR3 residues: CSVEVEQSAGDGNTF. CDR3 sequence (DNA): TGCAGCGTTGAAGTAGAGCAGTCGGCGGGCGATGGAAACACCTTC.

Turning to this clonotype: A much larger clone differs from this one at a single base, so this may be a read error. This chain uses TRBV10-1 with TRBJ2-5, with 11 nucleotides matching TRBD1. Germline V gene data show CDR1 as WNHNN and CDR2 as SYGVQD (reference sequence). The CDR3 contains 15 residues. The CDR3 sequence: CASSLTGTGGETRYF. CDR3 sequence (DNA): TGCGCCAGCAGCTTAACCGGGACAGGGGGAGAGACCCGGTACTTC.

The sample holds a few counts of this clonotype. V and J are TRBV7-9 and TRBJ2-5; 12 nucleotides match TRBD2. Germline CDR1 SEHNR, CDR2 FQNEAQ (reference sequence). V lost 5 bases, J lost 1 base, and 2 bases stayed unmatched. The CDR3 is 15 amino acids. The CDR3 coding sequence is TGTGCCAGCAGCCGACTAGCGGGGGCCCAAGAGACCCAGTACTTC. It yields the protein CASSRLAGAQETQYF.

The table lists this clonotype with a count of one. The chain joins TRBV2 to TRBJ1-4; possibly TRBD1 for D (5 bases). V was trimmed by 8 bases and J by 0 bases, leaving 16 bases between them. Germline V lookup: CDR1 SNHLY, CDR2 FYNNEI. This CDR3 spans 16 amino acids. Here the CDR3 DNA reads TGTGCCAGCGGTAAAAGGGGACGGTCAACTAATGAAAAACTGTTTTTT. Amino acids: CASGKRGRSTNEKLFF.

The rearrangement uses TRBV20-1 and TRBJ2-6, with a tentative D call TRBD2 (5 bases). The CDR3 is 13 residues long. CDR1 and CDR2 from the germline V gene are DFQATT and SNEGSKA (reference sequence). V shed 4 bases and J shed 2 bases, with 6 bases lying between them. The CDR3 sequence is CSANGTGANVLTF. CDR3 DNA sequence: TGCAGTGCTAACGGGACTGGGGCCAACGTCCTGACTTTC.

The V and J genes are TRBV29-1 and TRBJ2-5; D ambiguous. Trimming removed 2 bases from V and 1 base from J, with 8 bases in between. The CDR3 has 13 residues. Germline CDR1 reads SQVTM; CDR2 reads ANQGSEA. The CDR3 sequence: CSVELGPQETQYF. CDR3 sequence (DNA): TGCAGCGTTGAATTAGGCCCCCAAGAGACCCAGTACTTC.

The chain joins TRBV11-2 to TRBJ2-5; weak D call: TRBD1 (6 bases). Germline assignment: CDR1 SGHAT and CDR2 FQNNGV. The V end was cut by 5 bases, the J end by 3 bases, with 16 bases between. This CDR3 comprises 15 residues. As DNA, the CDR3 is TGTGCCAGCAGCCAAGATAACAGGGTAGAAGAGACCCAGTACTTC. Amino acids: CASSQDNRVEETQYF.

This chain's CDR3 is CASSLGQEISTDTQYF. The CDR3 region has the DNA TGTGCCAGCAGCTTGGGACAGGAAATTAGCACAGATACGCAGTATTTT. The chain couples TRBV7-9 to TRBJ2-3; TRBD1 agrees at 8 bases. This CDR3 is built from 16 residues. CDR1 SEHNR and CDR2 FQNEAQ come from the germline V gene (reference sequence). V shed 3 bases and J 0 bases; nucleotides not matched to a gene: 5.

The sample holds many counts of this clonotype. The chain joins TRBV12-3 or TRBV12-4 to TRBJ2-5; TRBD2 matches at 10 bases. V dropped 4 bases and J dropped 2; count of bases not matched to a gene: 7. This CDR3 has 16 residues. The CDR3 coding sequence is TGTGCCAGCAGTTCCCGGACTAGCGGTAGACAAGAGACCCAGTACTTC. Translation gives CASSSRTSGRQETQYF.

The CDR3 DNA is TGTGCCATCAGTGAGCCCTCTAGAAACCCTTACGAGCAGTACTTC. Residues: CAISEPSRNPYEQYF. V and J are TRBV10-3 and TRBJ2-7; D unclear. Looked up from germline, CDR1 is ENHRY and CDR2 is SYGVKD. The length of the CDR3 is 15 residues. Trimming shortened V by 2 bases and J by 4 bases, and 15 bases separated the two germline ends.

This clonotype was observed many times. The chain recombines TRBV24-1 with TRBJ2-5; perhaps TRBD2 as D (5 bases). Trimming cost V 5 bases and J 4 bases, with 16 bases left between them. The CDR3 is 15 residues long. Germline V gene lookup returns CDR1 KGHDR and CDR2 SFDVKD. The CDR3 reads CATSVSSEVGETQYF. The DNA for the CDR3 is TGTGCCACCAGTGTGAGTAGCGAGGTCGGAGAGACCCAGTACTTC.

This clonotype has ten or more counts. The CDR3 here is CASSIKTGPYEQYF. The CDR3 DNA is TGTGCCAGTAGTATTAAGACGGGACCCTACGAGCAGTACTTC. The V call is TRBV19, the J call TRBJ2-7, with D perhaps given as TRBD1 or TRBD2 (5 bases each). Between the trimmed V and J ends, which lost 3 bases and 2 bases, there was a span of 11 bases. CDR3 length: 14 residues. Germline V gives CDR1 LNHDA, CDR2 SQIVND (reference sequence). Variable domain in full (rest from reference TRBV19 and TRBJ2-7): DGGITQSPKYLFRKEGQNVTLSCEQNLNHDAMYWYRQDPGQGLRLIYYSQIVNDFQKGDIAEGYSVSREKKESFPLTVTSAQKNPTAFYLCASSIKTGPYEQYFGPGTRLTVT.

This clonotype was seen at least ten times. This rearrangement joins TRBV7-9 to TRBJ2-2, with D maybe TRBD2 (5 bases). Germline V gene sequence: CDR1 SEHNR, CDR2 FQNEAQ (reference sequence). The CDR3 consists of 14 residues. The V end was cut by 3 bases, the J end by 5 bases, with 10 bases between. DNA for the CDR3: TGTGCCAGCAGCTTCGTCGGCGGGACCGGGGAGCTGTTTTTT. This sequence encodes CASSFVGGTGELFF.

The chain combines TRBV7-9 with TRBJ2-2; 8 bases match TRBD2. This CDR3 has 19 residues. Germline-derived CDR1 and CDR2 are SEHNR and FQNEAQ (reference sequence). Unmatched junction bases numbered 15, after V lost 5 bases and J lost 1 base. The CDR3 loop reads CASSVGRGRAGVNTGELFF. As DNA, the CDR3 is TGTGCCAGCAGCGTTGGGAGGGGTCGAGCGGGGGTGAACACCGGGGAGCTGTTTTTT.